This TCR beta chain was recorded in a study of hypomethylating agent response in myelodysplastic syndrome. Background on the study: About 6 patients responded with complete response or hematologic improvement; about five did not. The study's findings and limits: Whether shared GLIPH2 clusters recognize novel MDS antigens was not confirmed. The cohort was small, with only 11 to 12 patients analyzed.

Turning to this clone: Its specificity is unknown.

Here immunoSEQ multiplex PCR was the method, and the copy in TCRdb shows in-frame clones only, minus some. There are nearly 4,500 clones in the sample; about four fifths occur only once, and roughly 18% lies in the top ten. Bulk bone marrow was analyzed without sorting T-cell subsets. The sequence derives from a human donor with myelodysplastic syndrome. The source material was bone marrow, sampled before or after starting hypomethylating agent treatment for myelodysplastic syndrome (not recorded which).

CDR3 residues: CASSHTGGRGDTEAFF. The DNA for the CDR3 is TGTGCCAGCTCACACACAGGGGGTCGAGGGGACACTGAAGCTTTCTTT. J is TRBJ1-1 and V is TRBV18; 8 bases line up with TRBD1. The CDR3 runs 16 residues. Germline lookup yields CDR1 KGHSH and CDR2 LQKENI. Unmatched junction bases numbered 10, after V lost 4 bases and J lost 3 bases.